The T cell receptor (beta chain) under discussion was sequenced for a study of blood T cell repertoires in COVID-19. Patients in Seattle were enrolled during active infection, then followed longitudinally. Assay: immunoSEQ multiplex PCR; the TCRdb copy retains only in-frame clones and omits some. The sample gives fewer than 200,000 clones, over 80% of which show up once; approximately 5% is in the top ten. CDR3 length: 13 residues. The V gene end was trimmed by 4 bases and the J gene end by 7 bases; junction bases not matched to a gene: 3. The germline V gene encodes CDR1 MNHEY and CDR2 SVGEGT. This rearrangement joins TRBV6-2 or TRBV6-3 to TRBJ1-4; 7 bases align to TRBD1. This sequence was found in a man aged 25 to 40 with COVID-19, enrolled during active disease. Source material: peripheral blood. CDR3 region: CASSSQGGEKLFF. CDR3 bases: TGTGCCAGCAGTTCTCAGGGGGGTGAAAAACTGTTTTTT.